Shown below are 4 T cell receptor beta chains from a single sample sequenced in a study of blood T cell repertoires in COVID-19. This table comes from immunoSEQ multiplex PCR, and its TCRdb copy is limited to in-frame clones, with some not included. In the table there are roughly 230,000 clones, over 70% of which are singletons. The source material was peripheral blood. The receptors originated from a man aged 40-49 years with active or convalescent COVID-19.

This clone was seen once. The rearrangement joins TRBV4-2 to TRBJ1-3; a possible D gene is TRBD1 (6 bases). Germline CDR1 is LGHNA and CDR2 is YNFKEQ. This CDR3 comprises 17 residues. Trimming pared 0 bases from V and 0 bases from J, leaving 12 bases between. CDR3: CASSQDFAGASGNTIYF. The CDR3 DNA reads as TGTGCCAGCAGCCAAGATTTTGCGGGGGCCTCTGGAAACACCATATATTTT.

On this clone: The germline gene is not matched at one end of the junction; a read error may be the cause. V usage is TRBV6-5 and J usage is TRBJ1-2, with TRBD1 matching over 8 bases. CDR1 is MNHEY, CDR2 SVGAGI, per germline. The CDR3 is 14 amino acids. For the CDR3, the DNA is TGTGCCAGCAGACGACAGGGGCCTCTTTCCTTACCCAACTTC. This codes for CASRRQGPLSLPNF.

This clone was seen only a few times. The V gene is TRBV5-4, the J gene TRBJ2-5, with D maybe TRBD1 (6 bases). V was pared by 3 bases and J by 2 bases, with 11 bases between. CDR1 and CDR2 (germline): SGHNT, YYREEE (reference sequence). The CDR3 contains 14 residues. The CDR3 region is CASSSRGTQETQYF. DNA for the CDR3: TGTGCCAGCAGCTCCAGGGGCACACAAGAGACCCAGTACTTC.

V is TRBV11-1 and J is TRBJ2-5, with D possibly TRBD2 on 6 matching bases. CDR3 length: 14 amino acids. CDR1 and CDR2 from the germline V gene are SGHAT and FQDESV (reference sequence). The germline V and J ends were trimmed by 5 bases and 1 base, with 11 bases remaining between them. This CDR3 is CASSPAGSQETQYF. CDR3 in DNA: TGTGCCAGCAGCCCAGCCGGGAGCCAAGAGACCCAGTACTTC.